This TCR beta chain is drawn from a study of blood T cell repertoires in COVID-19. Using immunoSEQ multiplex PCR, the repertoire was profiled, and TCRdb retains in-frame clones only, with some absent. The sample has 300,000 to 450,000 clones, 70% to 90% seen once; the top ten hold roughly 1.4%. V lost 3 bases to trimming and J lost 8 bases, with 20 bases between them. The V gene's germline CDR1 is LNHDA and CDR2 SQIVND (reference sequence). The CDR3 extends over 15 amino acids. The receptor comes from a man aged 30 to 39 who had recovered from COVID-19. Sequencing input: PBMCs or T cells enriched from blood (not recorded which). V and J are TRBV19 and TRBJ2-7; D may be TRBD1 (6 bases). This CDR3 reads CASSMGLGARAQQYF. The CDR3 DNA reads TGTGCCAGTAGTATGGGGCTGGGGGCGCGAGCGCAGCAGTACTTC. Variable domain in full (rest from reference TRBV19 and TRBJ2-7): DGGITQSPKYLFRKEGQNVTLSCEQNLNHDAMYWYRQDPGQGLRLIYYSQIVNDFQKGDIAEGYSVSREKKESFPLTVTSAQKNPTAFYLCASSMGLGARAQQYFGPGTRLTVT.